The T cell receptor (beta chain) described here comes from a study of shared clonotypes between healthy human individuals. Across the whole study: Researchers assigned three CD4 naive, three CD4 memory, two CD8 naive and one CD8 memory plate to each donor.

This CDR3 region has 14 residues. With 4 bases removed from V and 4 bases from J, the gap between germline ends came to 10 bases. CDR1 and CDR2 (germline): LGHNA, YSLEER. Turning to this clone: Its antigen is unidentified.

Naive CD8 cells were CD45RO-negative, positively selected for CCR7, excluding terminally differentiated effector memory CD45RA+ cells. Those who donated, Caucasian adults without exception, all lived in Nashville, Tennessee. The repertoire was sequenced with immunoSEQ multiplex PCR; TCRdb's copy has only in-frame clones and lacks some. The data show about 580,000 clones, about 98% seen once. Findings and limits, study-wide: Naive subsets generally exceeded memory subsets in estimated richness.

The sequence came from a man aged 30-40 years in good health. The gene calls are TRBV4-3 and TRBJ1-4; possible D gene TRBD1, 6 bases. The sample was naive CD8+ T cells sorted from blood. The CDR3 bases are TGCGCCAGCAGCCCAGACAGGATTAATGAAAAACTGTTTTTT. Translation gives CASSPDRINEKLFF.